A single sample gave rise to the 21 T cell receptor beta chains below, sequenced in a study of T cells after somatic rescue of genetic block (TCRdb year 2020). Library generation was performed with the immunoSEQ multiplex PCR assay. Drawn from immuneACCESS, this table holds only the in-frame rearrangements with V and J called that TCRdb kept. Clones are partly lost; checked studies trace under half to an unresolved V gene and leave the rest unexplained. The sample profile shows about 12,000 clones; more than 65% of them were found once. The ten most abundant clones make up less than 20% of the sample. The sequenced sample consisted of peripheral blood mononuclear cells (PBMCs). The origin of the receptors is a boy between 10 and 17 years old.

This chain links TRBV18 with TRBJ2-5, with D possibly being TRBD1 (5 bases). Trimming took off 6 bases at V and 5 bases at J, with 19 bases between the two ends. The CDR3 runs 15 residues. The germline gives CDR1 KGHSH, CDR2 LQKENI. The CDR3 spells CASSSSRGAGETQYF. In DNA form, the CDR3 reads TGTGCCAGCTCCTCCAGTAGGGGCGCCGGGGAGACCCAGTACTTC.

The V call is TRBV11-2, the J call TRBJ1-4; 10 bases agree with TRBD1. V lost 5 bases and J lost 3; bases outside the gene matches: 6. The CDR3 length is 16 residues. Germline CDR1 reads SGHAT; CDR2 reads FQNNGV. CDR3 amino acids: CASSPPTGGPNEKLFF. The DNA for the CDR3 is TGTGCCAGCAGCCCCCCGACAGGGGGCCCTAATGAAAAACTGTTTTTT.

The chain uses TRBV5-1 and TRBJ2-7; D is possibly TRBD2 (6 bases). The CDR3 spans 15 residues. Per germline, CDR1 SGHRS and CDR2 YFSETQ. V was clipped by 0 bases and J by 2 bases, with 12 bases between them. This CDR3 is CASSLVVSGPYEQYF. For the CDR3, the DNA is TGCGCCAGCAGCTTGGTAGTTAGCGGTCCCTACGAGCAGTACTTC.

The V and J genes are TRBV5-1 and TRBJ1-2; TRBD1 might be the D (6 bases). The CDR3 spans 18 residues. V was shortened by 3 bases and J by 2 bases, with 23 bases between the two germline ends. Germline lookup yields CDR1 SGHRS and CDR2 YFSETQ. This chain's CDR3 is CASSSQGFALTGNYGYTF. The CDR3 DNA reads TGCGCCAGCAGCTCCCAAGGCTTCGCCCTCACAGGGAACTATGGCTACACCTTC.

Within the sample, this clone is medium-sized. The chain joins TRBV10-3 to TRBJ2-1; D is unclear. The CDR3 is 15 amino acids. CDR1 ENHRY and CDR2 SYGVKD come from the germline V gene. The V end was cut by 0 bases, the J end by 6 bases, with 12 bases between. This chain's CDR3 is CAISESEVIINEQFF. The CDR3 DNA sequence: TGTGCCATCAGTGAGTCGGAAGTGATAATCAATGAGCAGTTCTTC.

The chain couples TRBV18 to TRBJ2-7; D tentatively reads TRBD1 or TRBD2 (6 bases each). This CDR3 comprises 18 residues. Per the germline V gene, CDR1 is KGHSH and CDR2 is LQKENI. V was pared by 1 base and J by 2 bases, with 21 bases between. The DNA for the CDR3 is TGTGCCAGCTCACCACGGGGAGGAGGGGAAGGGGGGACCTACGAGCAGTACTTC. This codes for CASSPRGGGEGGTYEQYF. The complete variable domain, with remaining parts taken from reference TRBV18 and TRBJ2-7, reads NAGVMQNPRHLVRRRGQEARLRCSPMKGHSHVYWYRQLPEEGLKFMVYLQKENIIDESGMPKERFSAEFPKEGPSILRIQQVVRGDSAAYFCASSPRGGGEGGTYEQYFGPGTRLTVT.

The gene calls are TRBV6-4 and TRBJ2-3, with 12 bases aligning to TRBD2. The CDR3 is made up of 17 amino acids. From germline, CDR1 is MRHNA and CDR2 SNTAGT. Losses at the gene ends were 5 bases for V and 1 base for J; bases not matched to a gene: 7. In DNA, the CDR3 is TGTGCCAGCAGTAGGGGACTAGCGGGTCACGGCACAGATACGCAGTATTTT. Its protein is CASSRGLAGHGTDTQYF.

V and J are TRBV5-8 and TRBJ1-4; 7 positions agree with TRBD1. This CDR3 spans 18 amino acids. Germline V CDR1 and CDR2: SGHTS, YDEGEE. After removal of 2 bases from V and 8 bases from J, the junction contained 18 bases not matched to a gene. The CDR3 sequence: CASSLGGRAFLLGEKLFF. CDR3 in DNA: TGTGCCAGCAGCTTAGGGGGCAGGGCTTTCTTGCTTGGAGAAAAACTGTTTTTT.

This clone is a singleton in its sample. Here the CDR3 reads CASSLSPDRVRYF. CDR3 in DNA: TGCGCCAGCAGCCTGAGCCCGGACAGGGTAAGGTACTTC. V gene TRBV5-1 combines with J gene TRBJ2-7; 8 nucleotides agree with TRBD1. Germline CDR1 reads SGHRS; CDR2 reads YFSETQ. The V and J ends lost 4 bases and 12 bases, in that order; junction bases with no gene match: 12. The CDR3 extends over 13 amino acids.

The gene calls are TRBV5-1 and TRBJ2-7; D is possibly TRBD2 (6 bases). Deletions cut 6 bases from V and 1 base from J, with 20 bases between. The germline CDR1 and CDR2 sequences are SGHRS and YFSETQ. This CDR3 contains 16 residues. CDR3 nucleotide sequence: TGCGCCAGCAAGCCGGGGGTCGGGGGTCCTTCCTACGAGCAGTACTTC. Translation gives CASKPGVGGPSYEQYF.

The chain uses TRBV5-1 and TRBJ1-2; maybe TRBD1 (5 bases). V lost 4 bases and J 8 bases, leaving 18 bases between the germline ends. Germline V lookup: CDR1 SGHRS, CDR2 YFSETQ. The CDR3 runs to 14 residues. CDR3: CASSRFQGQGGYTF. The CDR3 bases are TGCGCCAGCAGCCGATTTCAGGGTCAGGGCGGCTACACCTTC. Looking up the rest from reference TRBV5-1 and TRBJ1-2 gives the full variable domain: KAGVTQTPRYLIKTRGQQVTLSCSPISGHRSVSWYQQTPGQGLQFLFEYFSETQRNKGNFPGRFSGRQFSNSRSEMNVSTLELGDSALYLCASSRFQGQGGYTFGSGTRLTVV.

Here the CDR3 reads CATRDRASYEQYF. CDR3 DNA sequence: TGTGCCACCAGGGACAGGGCGAGCTACGAGCAGTACTTC. The V gene is TRBV19, the J gene TRBJ2-7, with 9 bases matching TRBD1. Germline CDR1 and CDR2: LNHDA and SQIVND (reference sequence). J was trimmed by 3 bases and V by 10 bases; bases with no gene match: 7. The CDR3 spans 13 residues.

This clone was picked up one time. The gene calls are TRBV7-9 and TRBJ2-3; D perhaps matches TRBD2 (5 bases). From germline, CDR1 is SEHNR and CDR2 FQNEAQ (reference sequence). V lost 0 bases, J lost 1 base, and 5 bases lay in between. The CDR3 loop spans 14 amino acids. This CDR3 is CASSLAGGTDTQYF. The CDR3 coding sequence is TGTGCCAGCAGCTTAGCGGGAGGCACAGATACGCAGTATTTT.

This clone was detected only once. The chain recombines TRBV2 with TRBJ2-3; TRBD2 is a possible D gene (5 bases). This CDR3 spans 13 amino acids. The V end lost 8 bases, the J end lost 1 base, and 10 bases lay between the germline ends. CDR1 SNHLY and CDR2 FYNNEI come from the germline V gene. CDR3: CASLGGRTDTQYF. The DNA of the CDR3 is TGTGCCAGCCTCGGAGGTCGCACAGATACGCAGTATTTT.

This chain connects TRBV10-3 to TRBJ1-4; 8 positions agree with TRBD1. The CDR3 totals 13 residues. Germline V gene sequence: CDR1 ENHRY, CDR2 SYGVKD. Germline trimming cut 5 bases from V and 6 bases from J; bases unmatched to any gene: 2. The DNA of the CDR3 is TGTGCCATCAGTTCGGGACAGGATGAAAAACTGTTTTTT. As protein: CAISSGQDEKLFF.

The count of this clone is one. The rearrangement links TRBV15 to TRBJ2-5; a weak D match, TRBD2 (7 bases). Gene TRBJ2-7 matches the end of the DNA better, so the J call may be wrong. CDR1 and CDR2 (germline): LNHNV, YYDKDF (reference sequence). CDR3 length: 15 amino acids. The CDR3 loop is CATSRGRGLSYEQYF. CDR3 sequence (DNA): TGTGCCACCAGCAGAGGGCGGGGGCTCTCCTACGAGCAGTACTTC.

This chain uses TRBV28 with TRBJ2-7; weak D call: TRBD1 (6 bases). Trimming shortened V by 4 bases and J by 7 bases, and 17 bases separated the two germline ends. CDR1 is MDHEN and CDR2 is SYDVKM in the germline V gene. This CDR3 spans 14 amino acids. In DNA form, the CDR3 reads TGTGCCAGCAGTTCCCCGGGACACCTCTATGAGCAGTACTTC. Encoded protein: CASSSPGHLYEQYF.

The chain links TRBV6-1 to TRBJ2-7; D unclear. Trimming cost V 5 bases and J 2 bases, with 16 bases left between them. Germline CDR1 MNHNS, CDR2 SASEGT. The CDR3 covers 15 residues. The CDR3 nucleotides are TGTGCCAGCAGTCCGGTAGCCTTCGGTACCTACGAGCAGTACTTC. Amino acid sequence: CASSPVAFGTYEQYF.

By share, this clone ranks as medium-sized. The chain has TRBV29-1 and TRBJ2-7, with 14 bases identical to TRBD2. CDR1 and CDR2 (germline): SQVTM, ANQGSEA. The CDR3 has 18 amino acids. The V gene end was trimmed by 3 bases and the J gene end by 0 bases; junction bases not matched to a gene: 10. CDR3 loop: CSVEGQGGTSGSSYEQYF. For the CDR3, the DNA is TGCAGCGTTGAGGGACAGGGGGGGACTAGCGGGAGCTCCTACGAGCAGTACTTC.

This clone came up a few times. The chain combines TRBV7-9 with TRBJ1-4; 7 positions match TRBD1. Per the germline V gene, CDR1 is SEHNR and CDR2 is FQNEAQ (reference sequence). V lost 5 bases and J lost 7; bases outside the gene matches: 10. The CDR3 runs 15 residues. CDR3 DNA: TGTGCCAGCAGCAAAGACAGGGTGGGGGGTGAAAAACTGTTTTTT. It codes for CASSKDRVGGEKLFF.

The chain carries TRBV28 and TRBJ2-7, with 8 bases lining up with TRBD2. Germline V CDR1 and CDR2: MDHEN, SYDVKM. V trimming: 5 bases; J trimming: 2 bases; junction bases outside the gene matches: 5. The CDR3 spans 14 residues. The CDR3 sequence is CASSHGGAPYEQYF. The CDR3 DNA reads as TGTGCCAGCAGTCACGGGGGGGCCCCCTACGAGCAGTACTTC.